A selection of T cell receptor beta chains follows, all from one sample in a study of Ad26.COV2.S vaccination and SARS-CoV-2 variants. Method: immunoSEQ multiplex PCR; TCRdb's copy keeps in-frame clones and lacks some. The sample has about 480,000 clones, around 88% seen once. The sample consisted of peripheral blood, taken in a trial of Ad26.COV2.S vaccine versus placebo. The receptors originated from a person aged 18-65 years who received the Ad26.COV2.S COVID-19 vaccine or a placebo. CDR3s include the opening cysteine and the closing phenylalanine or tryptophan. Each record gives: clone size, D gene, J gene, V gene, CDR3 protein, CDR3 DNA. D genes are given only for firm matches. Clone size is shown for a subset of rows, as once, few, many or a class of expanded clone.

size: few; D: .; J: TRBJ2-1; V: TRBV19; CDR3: CASSIDRGFTQFF; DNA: TGTGCCAGTAGTATAGATCGGGGTTTTACCCAGTTCTTC
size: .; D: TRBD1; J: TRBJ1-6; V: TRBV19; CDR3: CASSYRDSNSPLHF; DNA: TGTGCCAGTAGTTACCGGGACAGCAATTCACCCCTCCACTTT
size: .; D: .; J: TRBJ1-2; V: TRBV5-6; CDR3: CASLLGGANYGYTF; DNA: TGTGCCAGCCTCCTAGGGGGGGCTAACTATGGCTACACCTTC
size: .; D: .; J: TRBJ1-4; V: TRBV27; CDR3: CASSLVFRDEKLFF; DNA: TGTGCCAGCAGTTTAGTTTTCAGGGACGAAAAACTGTTTTTT
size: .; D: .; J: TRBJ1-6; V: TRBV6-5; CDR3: CASSPGQNNSPLHF; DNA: TGTGCCAGCAGCCCGGGCCAGAATAATTCACCCCTCCACTTT
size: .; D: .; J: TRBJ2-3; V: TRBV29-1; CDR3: CSVPFGWHSSDTQYF; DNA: TGCAGCGTTCCTTTCGGGTGGCATTCTTCAGATACGCAGTATTTT
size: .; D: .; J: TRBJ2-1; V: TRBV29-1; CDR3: CSGRGGNEQFF; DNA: TGCAGCGGCAGAGGGGGTAATGAGCAGTTCTTC
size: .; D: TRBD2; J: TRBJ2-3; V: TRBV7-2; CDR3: CASSWSGSADTQYF; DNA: TGTGCCAGCAGCTGGAGCGGGAGTGCAGATACGCAGTATTTT
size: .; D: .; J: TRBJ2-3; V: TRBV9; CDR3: CASGVDHTQYF; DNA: TGTGCCAGCGGAGTGGACCATACGCAGTATTTT
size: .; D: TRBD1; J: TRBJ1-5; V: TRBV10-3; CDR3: CATQGTGENQPQHF; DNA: TGTGCCACCCAAGGGACAGGGGAAAATCAGCCCCAGCATTTT
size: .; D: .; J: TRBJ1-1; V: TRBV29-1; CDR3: CSVADSARAFF; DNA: TGCAGCGTCGCCGACAGTGCACGTGCTTTCTTT
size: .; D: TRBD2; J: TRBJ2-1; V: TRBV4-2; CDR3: CASSQAAAGLAASSSYNEQFF; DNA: TGTGCCAGCAGCCAAGCGGCCGCGGGACTAGCGGCCTCAAGCTCCTACAATGAGCAGTTCTTC
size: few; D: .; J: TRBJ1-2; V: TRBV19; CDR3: CASSRERGYTF; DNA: TGTGCCAGTAGTCGGGAGCGAGGCTACACCTTC
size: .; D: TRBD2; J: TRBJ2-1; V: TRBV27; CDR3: CASRSLLAGDYNEQFF; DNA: TGTGCCAGCAGGTCCCTTCTAGCGGGAGATTACAATGAGCAGTTCTTC
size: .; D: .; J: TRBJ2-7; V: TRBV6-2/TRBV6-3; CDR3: CASSNAGGMGEQYF; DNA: TGTGCCAGCAGCAACGCAGGGGGGATGGGTGAGCAGTACTTC
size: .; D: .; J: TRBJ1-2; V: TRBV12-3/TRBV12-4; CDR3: CASSGGATYGYTF; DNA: TGTGCCAGCAGTGGGGGAGCTACTTATGGCTACACCTTC
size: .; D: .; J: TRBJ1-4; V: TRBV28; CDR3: CASSLTGTAEKLFF; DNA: TGTGCCAGCAGTTTAACGGGGACGGCTGAAAAACTGTTTTTT
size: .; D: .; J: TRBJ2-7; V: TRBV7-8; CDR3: CASTSLDSMTSYEQYF; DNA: TGTGCCAGCACCTCCCTAGACAGTATGACTTCCTACGAGCAGTACTTC